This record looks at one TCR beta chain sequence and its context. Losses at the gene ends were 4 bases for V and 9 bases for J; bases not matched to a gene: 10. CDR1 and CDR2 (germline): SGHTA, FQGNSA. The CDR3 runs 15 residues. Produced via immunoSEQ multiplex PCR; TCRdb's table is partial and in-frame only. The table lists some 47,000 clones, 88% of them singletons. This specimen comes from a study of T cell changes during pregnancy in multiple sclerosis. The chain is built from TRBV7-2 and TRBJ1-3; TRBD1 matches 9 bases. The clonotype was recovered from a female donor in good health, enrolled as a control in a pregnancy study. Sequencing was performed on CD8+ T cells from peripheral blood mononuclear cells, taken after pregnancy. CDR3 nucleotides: TGTGCCAGCAGCTCGCGGGACAGGGCGCTTAGCACCATATATTTT. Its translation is CASSSRDRALSTIYF.